The sequence of this T cell receptor beta chain was determined in a study of identical twins. General study findings and limits: Carriage of fewer insertions was seen in abundant cord blood beta clonotypes, whereas memory repertoires showed none. Conclusions rested on cross-sectional statistics rather than following the same donors.

Every sampled donor was Caucasian and healthy. This CDR3 spans 14 amino acids. CDR1 and CDR2 from the germline V gene are MDHEN and SYDVKM. The V gene lost 3 bases and the J gene lost 2 bases, with 11 bases spanning the gap. Worth noting for this clonotype: Its antigen is currently unknown.

cDNA carried unique molecular identifiers, and a universal primer site was added by template switching. TCRdb passed the 5' RACE reads through MiXCR, listing each CDR3 protein once. This sample has 540,000 or so distinct CDR3 sequences, with around 24% found just once. The same specimen was also included in a second study, on yellow fever vaccine responses in identical twins.

The rearrangement joins TRBV28 to TRBJ2-7, with D possibly being TRBD2 (6 bases). The receptor was derived from a woman aged 18-30 years in good health. The sample was CD4+ T cells sorted from blood. DNA for the CDR3: TGTGCCAGCAGTTTGCCGGGAGCAACCTACGAGCAGTACTTC. Residues: CASSLPGATYEQYF.